This T cell receptor (beta chain) was recovered during a study of blood T cell repertoires in COVID-19. Seattle cases were enrolled at active infection and followed longitudinally. The CDR3 contains 14 residues. V lost 6 bases and J lost 2, with 11 bases in between. CDR1 SQVTM and CDR2 ANQGSEA come from the germline V gene. Sequenced by immunoSEQ multiplex PCR; TCRdb stores in-frame clones only, minus some. The sample shows 160,000 or so clones, about 85% of them seen only once. This rearrangement joins TRBV29-1 to TRBJ2-6; no definite D call. The clonotype comes from a woman in her fifties or sixties with COVID-19, enrolled during active disease. Source material: peripheral blood. CDR3 amino acids: CSVQLPTGANVLTF. In nucleotides, the CDR3 is TGCAGCGTCCAACTTCCGACTGGGGCCAACGTCCTGACTTTC.